This is a list of T cell receptor beta chains from one sample in a study of blood T cell repertoires in COVID-19. Some clones are missing from TCRdb's copy, which holds only in-frame ones; the method was immunoSEQ multiplex PCR. Of hundreds of thousands of clones listed, around 88% were seen once; the top ten hold 7% to 7.5%. The sequenced sample was peripheral blood. The receptors derive from a woman aged 55 to 70 with COVID-19, enrolled during active disease. Each CDR3 is given without its conserved first and last residue. The order of the fields is CDR3 length, J gene, V gene, CDR3 protein.

11 TRBJ2-7 TRBV7-2 ASSSQGAGTQY
10 TRBJ2-1 TRBV7-2 ASSQWGHEQF
12 TRBJ2-2 TRBV27 ASKPGQATGELF
11 TRBJ1-2 TRBV10-3 AISENKNYGYT
13 TRBJ1-5 TRBV4-2 ASSQETGARQPQH
13 TRBJ2-3 TRBV5-1 ASSLYRGSTDTQY
12 TRBJ1-4 TRBV6-1 ASSERGPGEKLF
18 TRBJ2-3 TRBV5-4 ASSLVGLAGPGSSTDTQY
11 TRBJ1-1 TRBV12-3/TRBV12-4 ASSTRTDTEAF
14 TRBJ1-6 TRBV4-3 ASSQDGQAGNSPLH
11 TRBJ1-1 TRBV25-1 ASRWTGNTEAF
11 TRBJ2-5 TRBV12-5 ASGSQIQETQY
12 TRBJ2-7 TRBV6-6 ASSFTSGAYEQY
12 TRBJ1-1 TRBV7-3 ASSLGPGNTEAF
12 TRBJ2-7 TRBV4-1 ASSQLSTGAEQY
13 TRBJ2-5 TRBV20-1 SASLVPGLQETQY
12 TRBJ2-3 TRBV27 ASSLLGEKDTQY
14 TRBJ1-5 TRBV4-2 ASSQQQGDGNQPQH
13 TRBJ2-4 TRBV7-3 ASSLTSGAKNIQY
13 TRBJ1-1 TRBV18 ASSPQTRVNTEAF
13 TRBJ2-7 TRBV7-3 ASSLSPGSFYEQY
14 TRBJ1-1 TRBV18 ASSPRLLRDSGEAF
13 TRBJ1-1 TRBV5-1 ASSAVAGGNTEAF
10 TRBJ1-2 TRBV29-1 SVGRGLSGYT
13 TRBJ1-1 TRBV27 ASSLGAGKGTEAF
11 TRBJ1-2 TRBV5-1 ASSLNTEYGYT
13 TRBJ1-5 TRBV7-3 ASSPRDRGTQPQH
11 TRBJ2-5 TRBV7-3 ASSLTSGETQY
10 TRBJ1-1 TRBV6-5 ASSRDLSEAF
14 TRBJ2-1 TRBV4-1 ASSHQLAGGNNEQF
13 TRBJ1-4 TRBV6-2/TRBV6-3 ASSYFSTANEKLF
13 TRBJ2-1 TRBV14 ASSQSPGGFNEQF
16 TRBJ1-3 TRBV15 ATSRDPLAPLSGNTIY
13 TRBJ2-1 TRBV18 ASSPQGYNNNEQF
11 TRBJ2-2 TRBV12-3/TRBV12-4 ASSRTGSTRLF
12 TRBJ2-4 TRBV7-9 ASSSSGKENIQY